What follows describes a single TCR beta chain. Its antigen is unidentified. A sort by CD45RO/CCR7/CD25/CD127/CD95/CD27 yielded CD4+ naive, central memory, regulatory and stem cell-like memory cells. This entry is derived from a study of beta chain features in type 1 diabetes. Every bit of the isolated RNA underwent reverse transcription, so sequencing read expressed TCRB transcripts. Some 3.3 million reads was the average for naive, central memory and regulatory T cell samples. TCRdb keeps only in-frame clones here, not all; method: immunoSEQ multiplex PCR. The data show about 260,000 clones, with about a fifth seen just once and around 0.03% held by the top ten. Looked up from germline, CDR1 is MGHRA and CDR2 is YSYEKL. Between the trimmed V and J ends, which lost 5 bases and 5 bases, there was a span of 12 bases. The CDR3 totals 13 residues. Study observations and caveats: Type 1 diabetes patients had TCRB CDR3s that were shorter (moderately but significantly so) in all four CD4+ subsets.

The rearrangement joins TRBV4-1 to TRBJ1-1; TRBD1 is a possible D gene (6 bases). The specimen was naive CD4+ T cells from blood. The origin of this receptor is a woman between 40 and 50 years old with type 1 diabetes. For the CDR3, the DNA is TGCGCCAGCAGCTTTCCACAGGGAACTGAAGCTTTCTTT. Translated: CASSFPQGTEAFF.